This T cell receptor beta chain was retrieved from a study of blood T cells in healthy people across ages. Across the study: The capture of about one barcoded beta molecule per two T cells was achieved by template switching.

Germline V gene data show CDR1 as LGHDT and CDR2 as YNNKEL (reference sequence). This CDR3 has 18 residues. The germline V and J ends were trimmed by 5 bases and 0 bases, with 17 bases remaining between them. Study conclusions and caveats: The recorded TCR beta diversity per million T cells decreased in a roughly linear manner with age.

This clonotype has only a few counts. Its antigen remains unidentified. PCR was performed a second time for about 6 to 12 cycles using a sample-barcoded 5' primer and a J-beta primer mix. The template-switch adaptor was a 5' adaptor with 12 random nucleotides. It tagged each cDNA molecule. Via MiXCR, TCRdb re-called the 5' RACE reads, giving one row per CDR3 protein. In the table there are about 1 million distinct CDR3 sequences, 40% to 50% of which are singletons. This TCR derives from a woman in her sixties or seventies in good health. V and J are TRBV3-1 and TRBJ2-6; no reliable D call. Sequenced input: blood. CDR3 sequence: CASSLPGSWSSGANVLTF. DNA of the CDR3: TGTGCCAGCAGCTTGCCGGGCAGTTGGAGCTCTGGGGCCAACGTCCTGACTTTC.